The clone carrying this TCR beta chain was found a few times. The V end was cut by 0 bases, the J end by 7 bases, with 10 bases between. This CDR3 comprises 13 residues. The germline gives CDR1 DFQATT, CDR2 SNEGSKA (reference sequence). TCRdb used MiXCR to reprocess the RT-PCR reads, holding one entry per CDR3 protein. The data show more than 550,000 distinct CDR3 sequences, around 14% seen once. The sequencing input was memory CD4+ T cells from blood. This TCR was recovered from a female donor in good health, serving as a healthy control. The V and J genes are TRBV20-1 and TRBJ2-1; D gene unclear. The chain's CDR3 is CSARDQPENEQFF. The CDR3 region has the DNA TGCAGTGCTAGAGATCAACCCGAGAATGAGCAGTTCTTC.